These 16 T cell receptor beta chains share one sample of origin, sequenced in a study of blood T cell repertoires in COVID-19. Sequencing was performed with immunoSEQ multiplex PCR; in TCRdb, only in-frame clones are kept and a portion is missing. The sample has roughly 250,000 clones; around 85% are singletons. The sequenced material came from PBMCs or T cells enriched from blood (not recorded which). All receptors come from a woman between 50 and 59 years old who had recovered from COVID-19.

V usage is TRBV4-1 and J usage is TRBJ2-3, with 10 bases fitting TRBD2. The junction had 9 bases not matched to a gene; V was cut back by 4 bases and J by 2 bases. The germline V gene has CDR1 MGHRA and CDR2 YSYEKL. The CDR3 consists of 17 residues. The CDR3 spells CASSPIGTSADTDTQYF. The CDR3 nucleotides are TGCGCCAGCAGCCCCATTGGGACTAGCGCAGACACAGATACGCAGTATTTT.

The rearrangement joins TRBV7-2 to TRBJ2-7, with D possibly matching TRBD2 (5 bases). The CDR3 sequence is 13 residues long. CDR1 and CDR2 from the germline V gene are SGHTA and FQGNSA. V was clipped by 0 bases and J by 6 bases, with 9 bases between them. The CDR3 loop is CASSLARVTEQYF. For the CDR3, the DNA is TGTGCCAGCAGCTTAGCGCGGGTCACCGAGCAGTACTTC.

The chain joins TRBV6-5 to TRBJ2-1; D gene ambiguous. In germline, CDR1 is MNHEY, CDR2 SVGAGI. V dropped 4 bases and J dropped 0 bases, with 10 bases sitting between them. This CDR3 contains 15 residues. The CDR3, as DNA: TGTGCCAGCAGTTTTTCAGGTGCCTCCTACAATGAGCAGTTCTTC. This gives the protein CASSFSGASYNEQFF.

The chain combines TRBV5-4 with TRBJ1-4, with TRBD1 as a possible D gene (5 bases). V was trimmed by 3 bases and J by 4 bases, leaving 10 bases between them. Germline V gene sequence: CDR1 SGHNT, CDR2 YYREEE (reference sequence). The CDR3 totals 14 residues. For the CDR3, the DNA is TGTGCCAGCAGCTATGACAGTCTTAATGAAAAACTGTTTTTT. Protein sequence: CASSYDSLNEKLFF.

This sequence joins TRBV15 and TRBJ1-5, with TRBD1 as a possible D gene (6 bases). Germline assignment: CDR1 LNHNV and CDR2 YYDKDF (reference sequence). There are 15 residues in the CDR3. Trimming cost V 5 bases and J 5 bases, with 16 bases left between them. The CDR3: CATSGAGVTHQPQHF. DNA for the CDR3: TGTGCCACCAGCGGGGCAGGGGTTACCCATCAGCCCCAGCATTTT.

The chain couples TRBV9 to TRBJ2-7; 9 positions match TRBD1. CDR1 and CDR2 from the germline V gene are SGDLS and YYNGEE. CDR3 size: 14 residues. V lost 4 bases to trimming and J lost 1 base; unmatched junction nucleotides: 3. The CDR3, as DNA: TGTGCCAGCAGCACAGGGGGCGCGTCCTACGAGCAGTACTTC. Translated, it gives CASSTGGASYEQYF.

This chain links TRBV4-1 with TRBJ1-4, with D possibly being TRBD1 (5 bases). The CDR3 has 16 residues. Looked up from germline, CDR1 is MGHRA and CDR2 is YSYEKL. V lost 2 bases to trimming and J lost 2 bases, with 12 bases between them. The CDR3 here is CASSQRQGGTNEKLFF. In nucleotides, the CDR3 is TGCGCCAGCAGCCAACGCCAGGGAGGTACTAATGAAAAACTGTTTTTT.

CDR3 DNA: TGTGCCAGCAGTTTAGGGCGACAGGGGGCCGCCGGGGAGCTGTTTTTT. Its protein is CASSLGRQGAAGELFF. The chain combines TRBV28 with TRBJ2-2, with TRBD1 identical over 10 bases. Germline CDR1 and CDR2: MDHEN and SYDVKM. The ends lost 2 bases at V and 6 bases at J; junction bases unmatched: 6. The CDR3 is 16 residues long.

The rearrangement links TRBV7-2 to TRBJ2-7; 10 nucleotides agree with TRBD1. Trimming removed 5 bases from V and 2 bases from J; junction bases left unmatched: 6. Germline-derived CDR1 and CDR2 are SGHTA and FQGNSA. The CDR3 consists of 15 residues. The CDR3 nucleotides are TGTGCCAGCAGCGGCGCCGGGACAGGGGCCTACGAGCAGTACTTC. Translating it yields CASSGAGTGAYEQYF.

V gene TRBV29-1 combines with J gene TRBJ2-1; D is possibly TRBD2 (7 bases). V lost 7 bases to trimming and J lost 7 bases, with 11 bases between them. Germline lookup yields CDR1 SQVTM and CDR2 ANQGSEA. This CDR3 is built from 11 residues. DNA for the CDR3: TGCAGCGGGGGGGGGCAGAATGAGCAGTTCTTC. It specifies CSGGGQNEQFF.

The chain couples TRBV7-9 to TRBJ2-3, with D possibly being TRBD1 (6 bases). Germline CDR1 SEHNR, CDR2 FQNEAQ (reference sequence). Trimming left V 0 bases short and J 4 bases short, with 14 bases between. The length of the CDR3 is 16 residues. CDR3 sequence: CASSLARSGQPDTQYF. The CDR3 DNA reads TGTGCCAGCAGCTTAGCTAGAAGCGGACAGCCAGATACGCAGTATTTT.

The chain employs TRBV3-1 (or the pseudogene TRBV3-2) and TRBJ1-2, with 10 nucleotides matching TRBD1. The CDR3 totals 16 residues. Germline-derived CDR1 and CDR2 are LGHDT and YNNKEL (reference sequence). Trimming took 0 bases from V and 7 from J; bases not matched to a gene: 8. The CDR3 loop is CASSQDPRQGARGYTF. CDR3 sequence (DNA): TGTGCCAGCAGCCAAGATCCACGACAGGGGGCGCGTGGCTACACCTTC.

CDR3 coding DNA: TGTGCCAGCAGCCAAAACCAGGACAGGGGTCGGGGCTACACCTTC. Amino acid sequence: CASSQNQDRGRGYTF. This sequence joins TRBV28 and TRBJ1-2; the match to TRBD1 covers 9 bases. Looked up from germline, CDR1 is MDHEN and CDR2 is SYDVKM. Trimming took 6 bases from V and 8 from J; bases not matched to a gene: 13. The CDR3 contains 15 residues.

The V gene is TRBV28, the J gene TRBJ1-1; 7 nucleotides line up with TRBD1. The CDR3 is made up of 15 amino acids. CDR1 and CDR2 (germline): MDHEN, SYDVKM. V lost 7 bases and J lost 1; bases outside the gene matches: 9. CDR3 sequence reads: CASTTWGTENTEAFF. CDR3 DNA: TGTGCCAGCACTACTTGGGGGACAGAGAACACTGAAGCTTTCTTT.

The chain combines TRBV5-1 with TRBJ2-1; D not certain. The CDR3 spans 14 residues. Germline loops: CDR1 SGHRS, CDR2 YFSETQ. Trimming left V 0 bases short and J 6 bases short, with 10 bases between. The CDR3 bases are TGCGCCAGCAGCTTGGAGGAACCTAGCAATGAGCAGTTCTTC. It encodes CASSLEEPSNEQFF.

This clone was seen a handful of times. The V and J genes are TRBV19 and TRBJ2-1, with 11 bases that match TRBD2. J was trimmed by 7 bases and V by 2 bases; bases with no gene match: 4. The germline V gene encodes CDR1 LNHDA and CDR2 SQIVND (reference sequence). This CDR3 is 15 amino acids long. CDR3 in amino acids: CASSILGTSGNEQFF. For the CDR3, the DNA is TGTGCCAGTAGTATACTCGGGACTAGCGGAAATGAGCAGTTCTTC.